The 12 T cell receptor beta chains in this list originate from one sample, sequenced in a study of blood T cells in healthy people across ages. PCR was performed a second time for 7 to 11 cycles using a sample-barcoded 5' primer and a J-beta primer mix. TCRdb reprocessed the 5' RACE reads with MiXCR, giving one entry per CDR3 protein. Altogether more than 900,000 distinct CDR3 sequences are present, under 35% being singletons, with the ten largest covering roughly a tenth. These data also featured in a second study, about T cells of mothers and their children.

The specimen was blood. Receptors were obtained from a woman between 40 and 55 years old in good health.

This clonotype turned up a few times. V is TRBV27 and J is TRBJ2-1; 13 nucleotides agree with TRBD2. Germline CDR1 and CDR2: MNHEY and SMNVEV (reference sequence). V lost 5 bases to trimming and J lost 9 bases; unmatched junction nucleotides: 13. CDR3 length: 17 amino acids. CDR3 sequence reads: CASSMQTSGGIKSEQFF. DNA of the CDR3: TGTGCCAGCAGTATGCAGACTAGCGGGGGGATCAAGAGTGAGCAGTTCTTC.

This chain joins TRBV9 and TRBJ1-2, with a possible D match to TRBD1 (5 bases). Between the trimmed V and J ends, which lost 0 bases and 8 bases, there was a span of 11 bases. Germline V lookup: CDR1 SGDLS, CDR2 YYNGEE. CDR3 length equals 13 residues. The CDR3 loop reads CASSVVDSGGYTF. The CDR3 region has the DNA TGTGCCAGCAGCGTAGTAGACAGCGGAGGCTACACCTTC.

In this sample, this clonotype turned up many times. V usage is TRBV5-1 and J usage is TRBJ2-7; D gene ambiguous. Per germline, CDR1 SGHRS and CDR2 YFSETQ. V was cut by 0 bases and J by 3 bases, with 10 bases left in between. The CDR3 consists of 14 residues. The CDR3 loop reads CASSLVAGSYEQYF. As DNA, the CDR3 is TGCGCCAGCAGCTTGGTGGCAGGTAGCTACGAGCAGTACTTC.

This clonotype has ten or more counts. This rearrangement joins TRBV3-1 to TRBJ2-5, with D uncertain. This CDR3 is built from 14 residues. Trimming stripped 0 bases from V and 4 bases from J, with 9 bases between. CDR1 LGHDT and CDR2 YNNKEL come from the germline V gene (reference sequence). CDR3 bases: TGTGCCAGCAGCCAAGATTACACGAGAGAGACCCAGTACTTC. This translates into CASSQDYTRETQYF.

The table lists this clonotype with many counts. Here the CDR3 reads CAISGSRSNYGYTF. The CDR3 coding sequence is TGTGCCATCAGTGGGTCCAGGTCAAACTATGGCTACACCTTC. This sequence joins TRBV10-3 and TRBJ1-2, with D uncertain. This CDR3 has 14 residues. Germline lookup yields CDR1 ENHRY and CDR2 SYGVKD. The V end lost 4 bases, the J end lost 2 bases, and 11 bases lay between the germline ends.

On this clonotype itself: A single base separates this from a much larger clone, so it may be a read error. The V gene is TRBV15, the J gene TRBJ2-3; 8 bases map to TRBD2. The CDR3 covers 17 residues. Germline CDR1 reads LNHNV; CDR2 reads YYDKDF (reference sequence). In DNA form, the CDR3 reads TGTGCCACCGGCAGAGATGCGGGGGGCTCTTACGGAGATACGCAGTATTTT. It yields the protein CATGRDAGGSYGDTQYF. The entire variable domain, with the rest obtained from reference TRBV15 and TRBJ2-3, is as follows: DAMVIQNPRYQVTQFGKPVTLSCSQTLNHNVMYWYQQKSSQAPKLLFHYYDKDFNNEADTPDNFQSRRPNTSFCFLDIRSPGLGDTAMYLCATGRDAGGSYGDTQYFGPGTRLTVL.

The J gene is TRBJ2-5, the V gene TRBV15, with 7 bases fitting TRBD1. The J call may be in error: the DNA end matches TRBJ2-7 better. Germline V gene lookup returns CDR1 LNHNV and CDR2 YYDKDF (reference sequence). This CDR3 has 16 residues. The CDR3: CATNESRDSRHCEQYF. In nucleotides, the CDR3 is TGTGCCACCAACGAGAGTCGGGACAGCAGACACTGCGAGCAGTACTTC.

The V gene is TRBV13, the J gene TRBJ2-1, with 12 nucleotides matching TRBD2. Germline trimming cut 5 bases from V and 4 bases from J; bases unmatched to any gene: 3. Germline V gives CDR1 PRHDT, CDR2 FYEKMQ (reference sequence). The CDR3 covers 15 residues. CDR3 protein: CASSKLAGGYNEQFF. DNA of the CDR3: TGTGCCAGCAGCAAACTAGCGGGGGGTTACAATGAGCAGTTCTTC.

The chain couples TRBV7-9 to TRBJ1-1, with no clear D. Looked up from germline, CDR1 is SEHNR and CDR2 is FQNEAQ (reference sequence). V was pared by 1 base and J by 5 bases, with 11 bases between. This CDR3 comprises 14 residues. CDR3 region: CASSLDTRRTEAFF. The CDR3 DNA reads as TGTGCCAGCAGCTTAGACACCCGGAGGACTGAAGCTTTCTTT.

This clonotype was counted at least ten times. The chain joins TRBV24-1 to TRBJ2-1, with 11 bases matching TRBD1. CDR1 and CDR2 (germline): KGHDR, SFDVKD. J gave up 5 bases and V 4 bases, and 6 bases lay outside the gene matches. The CDR3 loop spans 16 amino acids. This CDR3 is CATSDPGQGADNEQFF. The CDR3 coding sequence is TGTGCCACCAGTGACCCTGGACAGGGGGCCGACAATGAGCAGTTCTTC.

The chain joins TRBV29-1 to TRBJ2-7, with D hard to call. Germline CDR1 reads SQVTM; CDR2 reads ANQGSEA. The CDR3 is 11 amino acids. The germline V and J ends were trimmed by 4 bases and 3 bases, with 7 bases remaining between them. The CDR3: CSVGSGYEQYF. The CDR3 DNA sequence: TGCAGCGTTGGTTCCGGCTACGAGCAGTACTTC.

A single count supports this clonotype. The chain combines TRBV16 with TRBJ1-4; no firm D call. There are 17 residues in the CDR3. Germline V gives CDR1 KGHSY, CDR2 FQNENV. With 0 bases removed from V and 4 bases from J, the gap between germline ends came to 15 bases. The CDR3 DNA reads as TGTGCCAGCAGCCAATCCTTCCGGACCGGGATTAATGAAAAACTGTTTTTT. It is translated as CASSQSFRTGINEKLFF.